This T cell receptor (beta chain) was identified during a study of molecular identifiers for immune sequencing clone quantification (dated by TCRdb to 2016 to 2019). Regarding the complete study: For a replicate experiment, the RNA from either approximately 20,000 or 100,000 naive CD8 T cells was divided into five aliquots, and four of those aliquots went on to sequencing. This methods study used CD8 T cells to benchmark TCR RNA copy counting and molecular-identifier clustering-based TCR repertoire sequencing (MIDCIRS).

As concerns this clonotype: The target of this receptor is not known. Since a much larger clone is just one base distant, this may be a read error.

The germline V gene (reference sequence) gives CDR1 as SEHNR and CDR2 as FQNEAQ. The V end gives up 6 bases and the J end 1 base, leaving 9 bases in the junction not matched to a gene. CDR3 length: 17 amino acids, cysteine to phenylalanine. The entry retains the CDR3 DNA only, 51 bases that are in frame from base 1. Libraries of naive CD8 T cells were built from anywhere between roughly 17,000 and 1,100,000 sorted cells, with 10%, 30% or 50% of the purified RNA used. Naive CD8 T cells, defined as CD8+CD4-CCR7+CD45RA+, were FACS-sorted into RLT Plus buffer on a BD FACSAria II. Detection sensitivity was tested by spiking Jurkat RNA equal to approximately 9 TCR copies' worth into samples containing roughly 18,000-1,000,000 naive CD8 T cells. Enrichment of CD8 T cells was performed with RosetteSep CD8+ T Cell Enrichment Cocktail and Ficoll-Paque, after which ACK red cell lysis was carried out. The library was produced with PCR. The sequencer was a NextSeq 500. Bulk TCR libraries were generated as previously described, with the TCR primers listed in Table S5 used. Purification of total RNA was performed with the Qiagen AllPrep DNA/RNA kit. Before analysis, reads from multiple sequencing runs of the same library were pooled. The authors' pipeline ran thus. Reads were retained only if the reads had an exact TCR constant sequence, and the retained reads were trimmed to 150 nt and grouped according to their 12-nt molecular barcodes. Reads within each barcode group were sub-clustered using a 15% Levenshtein threshold, and quality-weighted consensus sequences were constructed for each RNA molecule. Non-functional sequences were filtered out, along with any lower-count sequence sitting one edit away from another sequence. On the basis of fitting two negative binomial distributions, barcode sub-clusters with fewer than 20% of the maximum read count were discarded. TCRdb's own reprocessing of the public reads used fastp at Q25 and MiXCR and kept productive beta chains. Rows are unified per CDR3 protein, each entry keeping the most common DNA and genes. The V and J calls shown here were made by TCRdb, not taken from the authors' results. For this sample there are a few hundred thousand distinct CDR3 sequences; roughly 23% appear just once. Clones ranked in the top ten supply roughly 0.7% of the sample.

General study outcomes and caveats: Spiked-in Jurkat TCR RNA equivalent to a single cell was reported to be detectable even among over 800,000 naive CD8 T cells. In CMV-specific effector cells, clones with more than 20 RNA copies accounted for over 99% of molecules, whereas in naive cells such clones accounted for under 1%. Identical TCR molecules sharing a barcode could cause highly expanded clone sizes to be underestimated. Modeling estimated about three recovered TCR RNA copies per cell, compared with approximately 10 by digital PCR, which implies roughly 27% capture efficiency. Naive libraries contained spiked-in Jurkat TCR RNA (roughly 10 copies' worth), which is not part of the donor repertoire. When barcode sub-clustering was omitted, TCR diversity was inflated by chimeric consensus sequences, with chimeras reaching as high as 47%.

The rearrangement combines TRBV7-9 with TRBJ2-2, with TRBD2 identical over 9 junction bases. Sequencing used naive CD8+ T cells from blood, with Jurkat cell RNA spiked in. The label giving this sample's cell subset or site can be read as: FACS-sorted CD8+CD4-CCR7+CD45RA+ naive T cells. The clonotype was recovered from a human donor in good health. Some libraries in this study had Jurkat cell RNA spiked in. The bases read TGTGCCAGCAGTTCCCGACTAGCGGCAATGAACACCGGGGAGCTGTTTTTT. This is translated as CASSSRLAAMNTGELFF.